This T cell receptor beta chain originates from a study of blood T cell repertoires in COVID-19. Study as a whole: Nucleic acid was either cDNA or gDNA, and it came from T cells, B-cell-depleted T cells, or PBMCs.

Germline V gene sequence: CDR1 LGHDT, CDR2 YNNKEL (reference sequence). CDR3 length: 17 amino acids. The trim removed 1 base at V and 5 bases at J, leaving 11 bases unmatched. Original handling: By means of reference gene primer amplification, nucleated cell counts were estimated. Clones were sequenced by immunoSEQ multiplex PCR, and TCRdb holds only the in-frame ones, with some missing. That table furnishes V, J and clone size, whereas the DNA furnished D and trimming. The sample lists around 130,000 clones, over 70% occurring once. This receptor was obtained from a man aged 80 or over with acute or convalescent COVID-19. The genes are TRBV3-1 (or the pseudogene TRBV3-2) and TRBJ2-7, with 10 bases that match TRBD2. Sequencing was carried out using peripheral blood. Written as DNA, the CDR3 is TGTGCCAGCAGCCAAGTATTACTAGCGGGGTCGAACGACGAGCAGTACTTC. This translates into CASSQVLLAGSNDEQYF.